This TCR beta chain was sequenced during a study of blood T cells in healthy people across ages. Overall study results and limits: Estimated diversity that came from one million T cells was considered an underestimate.

Each individual donor underwent a draw of roughly 10 milliliters of peripheral blood. At least 6 micrograms of total RNA were extracted per sample. With regard to this clonotype: The antigen is unknown.

CDR1 is MNHNY, CDR2 SVGAGI, per germline (reference sequence). This CDR3 is 13 amino acids long. V gave up 6 bases and J gave up 1 base, with 9 bases separating them. Together with a sample-barcoded 5' primer, a J-beta primer mix was included in a second PCR lasting roughly 6 to 12 cycles. From the 5' RACE reads, TCRdb called clonotypes with MiXCR, one entry per CDR3 protein. The sample holds about 1 million distinct CDR3 sequences; 45% are singletons and the top ten take 18%. This chain links TRBV6-6 with TRBJ2-5; D perhaps matches TRBD2 (5 bases). The sequencing sample was made of blood. The TCR originated in a woman in her sixties in good health. The CDR3 spells CASRELVQETQYF. Here the CDR3 DNA reads TGTGCCAGCAGAGAACTAGTCCAAGAGACCCAGTACTTC.